The T cell receptor (beta chain) under discussion was sequenced for a study of blood T cell repertoires in COVID-19. Across the study: Samples taken during acute and convalescent COVID-19 were collected in the United States, Italy and Spain. T cells, B-cell-depleted T cells, or PBMCs supplied cDNA or gDNA.

Trimming removed 6 bases at V and 2 bases at J, with 16 bases between. The CDR3 loop spans 15 amino acids. Looked up from germline, CDR1 is LGHDT and CDR2 is YNNKEL (reference sequence). In the original analysis: Quantification of nucleated cells was approximated via reference gene primer amplification. Sequenced by immunoSEQ multiplex PCR; TCRdb stores in-frame clones only, minus some. D and trimming were read from the DNA, whereas the V and J calls and clone size are those reported in that table. This sample carries 150,000 to 200,000 clones, 80% to 85% of them seen once, and the ten largest clones take over 2%.

This sequence originates from a human donor with acute or convalescent COVID-19. The donor label of this sample is uncertain. Sequencing input: peripheral blood. The chain has TRBV3-1 (or the pseudogene TRBV3-2) and TRBJ1-2; D gene uncertain. The CDR3 reads CASRLSPPGNYGYTF. The CDR3 DNA reads as TGTGCCAGCAGACTTTCCCCCCCGGGAAACTATGGCTACACCTTC.